One and the same sample provided the 5 T cell receptor beta chains below, sequenced in a study of response to subunit inactivated influenza vaccine. From the RT-PCR reads, TCRdb called clonotypes with MiXCR, one entry per CDR3 protein. This sample yields 800,000 to 1,000,000 distinct CDR3 sequences, of which roughly 20% are seen a single time; around 9.6% belongs to the top ten. Sample: PBMCs from blood, taken roughly 5 days after vaccination. The receptors come from a man aged 50 to 60 who received an inactivated influenza vaccine.

The gene calls are TRBV30 and TRBJ1-2; 9 bases are shared with TRBD1. After removal of 1 base from V and 4 bases from J, the junction contained 4 bases not matched to a gene. The CDR3 covers 14 residues. Germline CDR1 reads GTSNPN; CDR2 reads SVGIG (reference sequence). Here the CDR3 reads CAWSAQGARYGYTF. CDR3 coding DNA: TGTGCCTGGAGTGCACAGGGGGCTCGCTATGGCTACACCTTC.

V and J are TRBV28 and TRBJ2-5, with D possibly being TRBD2 (6 bases). V lost 4 bases and J lost 5, with 23 bases in between. CDR1 MDHEN and CDR2 SYDVKM come from the germline V gene. The CDR3 sequence is 17 residues long. The CDR3 DNA is TGTGCCAGCAGTTATTACCCGACTAGGATTGGCGGGGAGACCCAGTACTTC. Protein sequence: CASSYYPTRIGGETQYF.

This clonotype showed up just a few times. The V and J genes are TRBV5-6 and TRBJ1-2, with 8 bases lining up with TRBD1. Looked up from germline, CDR1 is SGHDT and CDR2 is YYEEEE. After removal of 4 bases from V and 4 bases from J, the junction contained 3 bases not matched to a gene. The CDR3 has 13 residues. The CDR3 protein is CASSATGVYGYTF. As DNA, the CDR3 is TGTGCCAGCAGCGCGACAGGGGTCTATGGCTACACCTTC.

The chain joins TRBV6-8 to TRBJ2-5, with TRBD2 matching over 13 bases. V lost 6 bases to trimming and J lost 0 bases; unmatched junction nucleotides: 10. This CDR3 spans 18 amino acids. Germline lookup yields CDR1 MNHGY and CDR2 SAAAGT. The CDR3 DNA sequence: TGTGCCAGCAGACTAAGGACTAGCGGGAGTTTGTACCAAGAGACCCAGTACTTC. Its protein is CASRLRTSGSLYQETQYF.

This clonotype was counted at least ten times. The V gene is TRBV24-1, the J gene TRBJ1-2; the D is unclear. Germline lookup yields CDR1 KGHDR and CDR2 SFDVKD. The CDR3 contains 14 residues. The ends were cut back, 2 bases at V and 2 bases at J, with 8 bases in the middle. Here the CDR3 DNA reads TGTGCCACCAGTGATTGGACGGGAAACTATGGCTACACCTTC. This codes for CATSDWTGNYGYTF.